Reported below is one TCR beta chain. Its target is unknown. This specimen belongs to a study of response to subunit inactivated influenza vaccine. Study-wide results and limits: After each seasonal influenza vaccination, few new T cells are recruited, the authors suggested.

TCRdb ran MiXCR on the RT-PCR reads and lists one entry per CDR3 protein. The data hold under 200,000 distinct CDR3 sequences, with approximately 12% observed a single time. Germline CDR1 and CDR2: SGHVS and FNYEAQ. With V trimmed by 5 bases and J by 5 bases, 7 bases remained unmatched. This CDR3 is built from 16 residues. The same sample was also used in a study of T cells expressing NK-cell markers. From that report: With UMIs, 5'RACE template switching was used to make TCR beta cDNA. Sequenced donors, eight in total, included seven who were HCMV-seropositive and one who was seronegative.

This rearrangement joins TRBV7-6 to TRBJ2-1, with 12 bases that match TRBD2. This TCR was recovered from a man aged 45-65 years who received an inactivated influenza vaccine. Material: CD8+ T cells sorted from PBMCs, obtained approximately 13 days after vaccination. The CDR3 DNA sequence: TGTGCCAGCAGCCCAAGACTAGCGGGGGAAAACAATGAGCAGTTCTTC. It codes for CASSPRLAGENNEQFF. The variable domain in full, completed from reference TRBV7-6 and TRBJ2-1, reads GAGVSQSPRYKVTKRGQDVALRCDPISGHVSLYWYRQALGQGPEFLTYFNYEAQQDKSGLPNDRFSAERPEGSISTLTIQRTEQRDSAMYRCASSPRLAGENNEQFFGPGTRLTVL.